A selection of T cell receptor beta chains follows, all from one sample in a study of identical twins' blood T cells. TCRdb ran MiXCR on the 5' RACE reads and lists one entry per CDR3 protein. The sample has 300,000 to 450,000 distinct CDR3 sequences; roughly 28% are singletons. What was sequenced was PBMCs. These receptors were collected from a woman aged 18-49 years in good health. Both conserved end residues are part of each CDR3. D genes are given only for firm matches. Some rows have no size entry. The others give once, few or many, or a class for an expanded clone.

CDR3 DNA: TGCAGCGCCCGGACCGAGGGGATTCAGTACTTC
CDR3 protein: CSARTEGIQYF
clone size: few
D gene: -
J gene: TRBJ2-4
V gene: TRBV29-1

CDR3 DNA: TGCGCCAGCAGCTTGGAACCTCGCCTCGCAGCTAACTATGGCTACACCTTC
CDR3 protein: CASSLEPRLAANYGYTF
clone size: -
D gene: -
J gene: TRBJ1-2
V gene: TRBV5-1

CDR3 DNA: TGTGCCATCAGTGAGCCCTACTCCGGACAGGGGGCGCGTCACCAAGCTTTCTTT
CDR3 protein: CAISEPYSGQGARHQAFF
clone size: -
D gene: TRBD1
J gene: TRBJ1-1
V gene: TRBV10-3

CDR3 DNA: TGTGCCAGCAGCCAATCACGGGAGATTGTTGAAAAACTGTTTTTT
CDR3 protein: CASSQSREIVEKLFF
clone size: few
D gene: -
J gene: TRBJ1-4
V gene: TRBV3-1

CDR3 DNA: TGCAGTGCTAGCGAGCGTGGTGGTGTTAGGAATCAGCCCCAGCATTTT
CDR3 protein: CSASERGGVRNQPQHF
clone size: few
D gene: -
J gene: TRBJ1-5
V gene: TRBV20-1

CDR3 DNA: TGTGCCAGCAGCTTAGGAGCGGGAGGGCCGCGTACGCAGTATTTT
CDR3 protein: CASSLGAGGPRTQYF
clone size: -
D gene: TRBD2
J gene: TRBJ2-3
V gene: TRBV13

CDR3 DNA: TGTGCCAGCAGTCCGGGGGGGGCCAAAAACATTCAGTACTTC
CDR3 protein: CASSPGGAKNIQYF
clone size: -
D gene: TRBD2
J gene: TRBJ2-4
V gene: TRBV28

CDR3 DNA: TGTGCCAGCAGTGGACAGGGGGGAACTAATGAAAAACTGTTTTTT
CDR3 protein: CASSGQGGTNEKLFF
clone size: few
D gene: TRBD1
J gene: TRBJ1-4
V gene: TRBV6-1

CDR3 DNA: TGTGCCAGCAGTCACCAGGGGTCCTACGAGCAGTACTTC
CDR3 protein: CASSHQGSYEQYF
clone size: few
D gene: -
J gene: TRBJ2-7
V gene: TRBV6-5

CDR3 DNA: TGTGCCAGCAGCTTGAACCAAGAGACCCAGTACTTC
CDR3 protein: CASSLNQETQYF
clone size: few
D gene: -
J gene: TRBJ2-5
V gene: TRBV5-6

CDR3 DNA: TGCGCCAGCAGCTTGGATGATCATTCACCCCTCCACTTT
CDR3 protein: CASSLDDHSPLHF
clone size: -
D gene: -
J gene: TRBJ1-6
V gene: TRBV5-1

CDR3 DNA: TGTGCCATCAGTGAGGGAGCGGGAGGTGCCTACAATGAGCAGTTCTTC
CDR3 protein: CAISEGAGGAYNEQFF
clone size: -
D gene: TRBD2
J gene: TRBJ2-1
V gene: TRBV10-3

CDR3 DNA: TGCAGTGCTGAAAACAGGGGAACTGGAAACACCATATATTTT
CDR3 protein: CSAENRGTGNTIYF
clone size: -
D gene: TRBD1
J gene: TRBJ1-3
V gene: TRBV20-1

CDR3 DNA: TGTGCCAGCAGCCCACGGGACAGGGGACTTCCAGATACGCAGTATTTT
CDR3 protein: CASSPRDRGLPDTQYF
clone size: many
D gene: -
J gene: TRBJ2-3
V gene: TRBV21-1

CDR3 DNA: TGCGCCAGCAGCTTGGGCAATGGGCAGTTCTTC
CDR3 protein: CASSLGNGQFF
clone size: -
D gene: -
J gene: TRBJ2-1
V gene: TRBV5-1

CDR3 DNA: TGTGCCAGCAGTGTTACCCGGGGGCAGGGCAATCAGCCCCAGCATTTT
CDR3 protein: CASSVTRGQGNQPQHF
clone size: -
D gene: -
J gene: TRBJ1-5
V gene: TRBV25-1

CDR3 DNA: TGTGCCAGCAGCGGGGGACTAAAAGAGACCCAGTACTTC
CDR3 protein: CASSGGLKETQYF
clone size: few
D gene: TRBD2
J gene: TRBJ2-5
V gene: TRBV7-2

CDR3 DNA: TGTGCCAGCAGCCAAGATGGCACGTATAATTCACCCCTCCACTTT
CDR3 protein: CASSQDGTYNSPLHF
clone size: few
D gene: -
J gene: TRBJ1-6
V gene: TRBV3-1

CDR3 DNA: TGCGCCAGCAGCTCACAAGGGGGCTCCATCACTGAAGCTTTCTTT
CDR3 protein: CASSSQGGSITEAFF
clone size: many
D gene: TRBD1
J gene: TRBJ1-1
V gene: TRBV5-1

CDR3 DNA: TGCGCCAGCAGCTTTAGCGGGAGGGGCACAGATACGCAGTATTTT
CDR3 protein: CASSFSGRGTDTQYF
clone size: -
D gene: TRBD2
J gene: TRBJ2-3
V gene: TRBV5-1